The 5 T cell receptor beta chains below all came from one sample that was sequenced in a study of blood T cell repertoires in COVID-19. Sequencing was performed with immunoSEQ multiplex PCR; in TCRdb, only in-frame clones are kept and a portion is missing. The sample yields approximately 300,000 clones, about nine tenths seen once. The specimen was PBMCs or T cells enriched from blood (not recorded which). Receptor source: a man aged 25 to 40 who had recovered from COVID-19.

The genes are TRBV3-1 (or the pseudogene TRBV3-2) and TRBJ2-1; 9 bases map to TRBD1. V lost 2 bases, J lost 7 bases, and 12 bases stayed unmatched. CDR1 and CDR2 (germline): LGHDT, YNNKEL (reference sequence). This CDR3 spans 17 amino acids. The CDR3 nucleotides read TGTGCCAGCAGCCAAAACCCATGGACAGGGGCTCTTAATGAGCAGTTCTTC. Protein product: CASSQNPWTGALNEQFF.

This clone showed up just a few times. This chain uses TRBV29-1 with TRBJ1-5; D remains unclear. The CDR3 sequence is 13 residues long. V lost 6 bases to trimming and J lost 3 bases, with 12 bases between them. Germline CDR1 is SQVTM and CDR2 is ANQGSEA. Here the CDR3 reads CSVGSGSNQPQHF. The CDR3, as DNA: TGCAGCGTGGGATCGGGGTCCAATCAGCCCCAGCATTTT.

This clone showed up just once. This chain joins TRBV25-1 and TRBJ1-2; 7 bases are a match to TRBD1. The germline V gene has CDR1 MGHDK and CDR2 SYGVNS. This CDR3 has 14 amino acids. V shed 4 bases and J 3 bases; nucleotides not matched to a gene: 5. CDR3 DNA sequence: TGTGCCAGCAGTGGGGACAGATCTGACTATGGCTACACCTTC. This encodes CASSGDRSDYGYTF.

Turning to this clone: This same CDR3 is encoded by further DNA sequences in the sample. In nucleotides, the CDR3 is TGTGCCAGCAGCTTAGAGACACTGAACACTGAAGCTTTCTTT. This sequence encodes CASSLETLNTEAFF. V gene TRBV7-9 combines with J gene TRBJ1-1; no definite D call. Trimming left V 1 base short and J 0 bases short, with 6 bases between. The germline V gene has CDR1 SEHNR and CDR2 FQNEAQ (reference sequence). This CDR3 region has 14 residues.

This clone was recorded a few times. This chain joins TRBV7-9 and TRBJ2-5; D is unclear. The CDR3 is 12 residues long. The V end lost 7 bases, the J end lost 2 bases, and 8 bases lay between the germline ends. Germline CDR1 is SEHNR and CDR2 is FQNEAQ (reference sequence). CDR3 bases: TGTGCCAGCAACTCTAATCAAGAGACCCAGTACTTC. It is translated as CASNSNQETQYF.